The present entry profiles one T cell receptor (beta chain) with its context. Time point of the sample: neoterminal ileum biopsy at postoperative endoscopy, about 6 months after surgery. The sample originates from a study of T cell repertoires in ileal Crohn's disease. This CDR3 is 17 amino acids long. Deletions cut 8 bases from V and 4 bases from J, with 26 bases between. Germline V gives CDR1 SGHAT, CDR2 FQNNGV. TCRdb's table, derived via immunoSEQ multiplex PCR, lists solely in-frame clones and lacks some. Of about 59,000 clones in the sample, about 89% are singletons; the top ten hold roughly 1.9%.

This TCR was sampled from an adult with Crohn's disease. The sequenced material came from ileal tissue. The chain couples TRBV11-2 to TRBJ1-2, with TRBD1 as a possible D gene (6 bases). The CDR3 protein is CASLPPGRTVGAYGYTF. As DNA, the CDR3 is TGTGCCAGCCTCCCACCTGGCCGGACAGTGGGAGCCTATGGCTACACCTTC.